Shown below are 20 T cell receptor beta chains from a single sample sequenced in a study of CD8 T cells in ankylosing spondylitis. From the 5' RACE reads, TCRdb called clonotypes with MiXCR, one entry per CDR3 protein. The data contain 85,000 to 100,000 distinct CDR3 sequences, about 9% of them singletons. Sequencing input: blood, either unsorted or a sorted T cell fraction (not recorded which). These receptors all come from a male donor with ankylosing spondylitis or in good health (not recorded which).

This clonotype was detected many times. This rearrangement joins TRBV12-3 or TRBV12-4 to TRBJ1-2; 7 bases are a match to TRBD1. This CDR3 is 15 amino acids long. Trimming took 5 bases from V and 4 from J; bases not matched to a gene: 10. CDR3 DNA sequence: TGTGCCAGCAGTACCTCCGGGACAGCAATCTATGGCTACACCTTC. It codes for CASSTSGTAIYGYTF.

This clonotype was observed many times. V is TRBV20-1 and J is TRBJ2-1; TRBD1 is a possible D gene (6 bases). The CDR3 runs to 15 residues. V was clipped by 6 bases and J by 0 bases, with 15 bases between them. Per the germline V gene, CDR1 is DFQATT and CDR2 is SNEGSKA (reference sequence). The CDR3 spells CSASRDISSYNEQFF. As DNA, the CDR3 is TGCAGTGCGTCCCGGGACATTAGCTCCTACAATGAGCAGTTCTTC.

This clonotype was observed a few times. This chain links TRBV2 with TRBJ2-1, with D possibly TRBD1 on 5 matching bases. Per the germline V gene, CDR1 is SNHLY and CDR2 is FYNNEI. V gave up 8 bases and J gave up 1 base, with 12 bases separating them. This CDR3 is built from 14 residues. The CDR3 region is CASRKGASYNEQFF. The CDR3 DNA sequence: TGTGCCAGCCGGAAAGGGGCATCCTACAATGAGCAGTTCTTC. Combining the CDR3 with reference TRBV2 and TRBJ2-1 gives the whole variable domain EPEVTQTPSHQVTQMGQEVILRCVPISNHLYFYWYRQILGQKVEFLVSFYNNEISEKSEIFDDQFSVERPDGSNFTLKIRSTKLEDSAMYFCASRKGASYNEQFFGPGTRLTVL.

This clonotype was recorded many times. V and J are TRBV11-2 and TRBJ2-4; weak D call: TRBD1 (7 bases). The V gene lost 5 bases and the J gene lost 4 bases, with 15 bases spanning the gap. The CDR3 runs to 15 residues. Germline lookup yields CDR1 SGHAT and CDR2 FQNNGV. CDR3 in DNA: TGTGCCAGCAGCCGCGGGACAGACATGAAAAACATTCAGTACTTC. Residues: CASSRGTDMKNIQYF.

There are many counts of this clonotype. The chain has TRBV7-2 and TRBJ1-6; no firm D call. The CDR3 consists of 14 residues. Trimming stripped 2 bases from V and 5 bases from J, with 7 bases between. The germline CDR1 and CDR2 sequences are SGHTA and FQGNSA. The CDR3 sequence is CASSLFADNSPLHF. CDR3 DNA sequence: TGTGCCAGCAGCTTATTCGCAGATAATTCACCCCTCCACTTT.

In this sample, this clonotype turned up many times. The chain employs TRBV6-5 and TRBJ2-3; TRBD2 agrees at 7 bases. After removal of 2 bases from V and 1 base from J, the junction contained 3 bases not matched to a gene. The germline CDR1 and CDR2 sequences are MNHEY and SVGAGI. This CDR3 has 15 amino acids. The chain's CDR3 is CASSYEAGGTDTQYF. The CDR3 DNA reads TGTGCCAGCAGTTACGAGGCGGGGGGCACAGATACGCAGTATTTT.

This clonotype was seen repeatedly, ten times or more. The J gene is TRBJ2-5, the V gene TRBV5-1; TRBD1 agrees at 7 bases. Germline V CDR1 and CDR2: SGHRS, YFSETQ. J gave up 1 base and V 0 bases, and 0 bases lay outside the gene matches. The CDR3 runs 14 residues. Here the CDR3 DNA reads TGCGCCAGCAGCTTGGGGGACAGCCAAGAGACCCAGTACTTC. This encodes CASSLGDSQETQYF.

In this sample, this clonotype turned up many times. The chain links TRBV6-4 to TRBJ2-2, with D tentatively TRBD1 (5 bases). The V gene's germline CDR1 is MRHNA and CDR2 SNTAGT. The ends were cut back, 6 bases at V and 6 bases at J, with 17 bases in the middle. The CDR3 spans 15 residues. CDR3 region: CASRPQGVGPGELFF. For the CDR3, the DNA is TGTGCCAGCAGGCCCCAAGGGGTTGGACCCGGGGAGCTGTTTTTT.

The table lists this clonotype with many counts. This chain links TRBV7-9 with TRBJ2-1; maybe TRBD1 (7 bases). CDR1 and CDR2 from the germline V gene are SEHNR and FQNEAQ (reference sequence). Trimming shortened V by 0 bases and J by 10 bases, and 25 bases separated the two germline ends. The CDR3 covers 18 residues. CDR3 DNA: TGTGCCAGCAGCTTAGCGGTCAGGAGGGACAGCCCTACAATGGAGCAGTTCTTC. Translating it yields CASSLAVRRDSPTMEQFF.

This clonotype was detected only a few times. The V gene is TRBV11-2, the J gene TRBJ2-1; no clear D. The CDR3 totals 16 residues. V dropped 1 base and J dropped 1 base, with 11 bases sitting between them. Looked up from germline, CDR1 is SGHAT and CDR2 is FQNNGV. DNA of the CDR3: TGTGCCAGCAGCTTAGGTATGGCGAGATCCTACAATGAGCAGTTCTTC. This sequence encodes CASSLGMARSYNEQFF.

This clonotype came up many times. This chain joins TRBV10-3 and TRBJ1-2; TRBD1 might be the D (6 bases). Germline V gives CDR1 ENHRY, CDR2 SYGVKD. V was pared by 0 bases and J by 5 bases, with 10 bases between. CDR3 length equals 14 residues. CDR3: CAISESRTVYGYTF. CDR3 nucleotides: TGTGCCATCAGTGAGTCCCGGACAGTATATGGCTACACCTTC.

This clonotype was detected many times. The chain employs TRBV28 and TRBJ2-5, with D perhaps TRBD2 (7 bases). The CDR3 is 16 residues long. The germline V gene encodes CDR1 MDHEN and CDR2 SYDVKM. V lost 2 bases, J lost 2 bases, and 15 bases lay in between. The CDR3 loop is CASSLGLSGTQETQYF. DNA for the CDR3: TGTGCCAGCAGTTTAGGACTAAGCGGGACACAAGAGACCCAGTACTTC.

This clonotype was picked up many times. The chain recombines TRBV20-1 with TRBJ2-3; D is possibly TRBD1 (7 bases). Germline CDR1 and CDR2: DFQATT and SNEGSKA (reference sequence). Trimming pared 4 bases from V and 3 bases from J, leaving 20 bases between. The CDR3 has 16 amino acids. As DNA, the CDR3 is TGCAGTGCTAACCAACAACAGGGGAGGATGACAGATACGCAGTATTTT. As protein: CSANQQQGRMTDTQYF.

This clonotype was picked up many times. CDR3 protein: CASSQDGRTLYNEQFF. DNA for the CDR3: TGTGCCAGCAGCCAAGATGGCAGGACATTATACAATGAGCAGTTCTTC. The rearrangement links TRBV3-1 to TRBJ2-1; maybe TRBD1 (5 bases). Trimming removed 0 bases from V and 4 bases from J, with 13 bases in between. From germline, CDR1 is LGHDT and CDR2 YNNKEL (reference sequence). CDR3 length: 16 residues.

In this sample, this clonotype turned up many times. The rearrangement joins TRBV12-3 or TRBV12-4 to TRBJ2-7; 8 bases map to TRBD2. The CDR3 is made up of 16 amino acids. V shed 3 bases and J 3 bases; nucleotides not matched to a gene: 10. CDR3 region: CASSFGGRGADYEQYF. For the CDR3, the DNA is TGTGCCAGCAGTTTCGGGGGGCGGGGGGCCGACTACGAGCAGTACTTC.

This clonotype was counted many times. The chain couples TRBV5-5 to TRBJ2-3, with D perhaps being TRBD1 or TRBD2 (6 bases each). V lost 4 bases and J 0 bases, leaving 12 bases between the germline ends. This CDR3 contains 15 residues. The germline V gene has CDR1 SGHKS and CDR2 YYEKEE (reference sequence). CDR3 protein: CASSQKGGSTDTQYF. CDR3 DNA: TGTGCCAGCAGCCAAAAGGGGGGTAGCACAGATACGCAGTATTTT.

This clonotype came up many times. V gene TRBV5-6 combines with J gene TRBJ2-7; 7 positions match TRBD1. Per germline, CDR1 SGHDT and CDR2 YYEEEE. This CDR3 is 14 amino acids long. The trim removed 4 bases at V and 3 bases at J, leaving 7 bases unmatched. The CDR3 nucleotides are TGTGCCAGCAGCATGGGACAGTCTTTCTACGAGCAGTACTTC. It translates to CASSMGQSFYEQYF.

CDR3 DNA sequence: TGTGCCAGCAGCCCTGTGCCCACCTACGAGCAGTACTTC. Amino acids: CASSPVPTYEQYF. The chain has TRBV4-2 and TRBJ2-7; unclear D gene. The CDR3 consists of 13 residues. V lost 4 bases and J 2 bases, leaving 9 bases between the germline ends. Germline-derived CDR1 and CDR2 are LGHNA and YNFKEQ.

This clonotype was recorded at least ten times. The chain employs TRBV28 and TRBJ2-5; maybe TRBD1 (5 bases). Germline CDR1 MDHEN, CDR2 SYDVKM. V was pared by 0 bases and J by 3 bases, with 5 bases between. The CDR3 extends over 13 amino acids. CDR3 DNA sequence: TGTGCCAGCAGTTTATGGACAGAAGAGACCCAGTACTTC. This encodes CASSLWTEETQYF.

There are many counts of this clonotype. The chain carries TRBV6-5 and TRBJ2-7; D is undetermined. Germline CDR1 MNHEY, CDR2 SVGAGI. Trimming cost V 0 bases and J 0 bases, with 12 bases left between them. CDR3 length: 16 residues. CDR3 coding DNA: TGTGCCAGCAGTTACTCGAGTTATACGAGCTCCTACGAGCAGTACTTC. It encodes CASSYSSYTSSYEQYF.